This passage covers 19 T cell receptor beta chains from one sample sequenced in a study of tissue T cells after allogeneic stem cell transplantation. The method was immunoSEQ multiplex PCR; TCRdb's version includes in-frame clones alone and lacks a portion of them. The table shows over 45,000 clones, with roughly 73% occurring only once. Sequenced sample: sorted cells pooled from one or two spleens. The source of these receptors is a pool of C57BL/6 mice in good health.

This clone has only one observation. Any gene name here is a mouse gene name. The read terminates 1 residue ahead of where the CDR3 ends, so the germline J gene completes it. The chain carries TRBV5 and TRBJ2-2; D may be TRBD2 (6 bases). Germline V gene sequence: CDR1 LGHNA, CDR2 YNLKQL (reference sequence). V was trimmed by 0 bases and J by 1 base, leaving 6 bases between them. CDR3 length equals 15 residues. CDR3 protein: CASSQELGNTGQLYF. The sequenced part of the CDR3 DNA is TGTGCCAGCAGCCAAGAACTGGGAAACACCGGGCAGCTCTAC.

This clone was observed a handful of times. Gene names denote mouse genes. The read ends 1 residue before the CDR3 terminus; that terminus is restored from the germline J gene. The rearrangement uses TRBV13-2 and TRBJ2-7, with D perhaps TRBD1 (6 bases). V lost 4 bases to trimming and J lost 5 bases, with 7 bases between them. Germline CDR1 and CDR2: NNHNN and SYGAGS (reference sequence). This CDR3 region has 11 residues. The CDR3: CASGHRDEQYF. The covered CDR3 bases are TGTGCCAGCGGTCACAGGGATGAACAGTAC.

A word on this clone: Genes here carry mouse names. Read coverage stops 1 residue before the CDR3 terminus; the germline J gene supplies the remainder. The chain is built from TRBV5 and TRBJ2-7, with unresolved D. The germline CDR1 and CDR2 sequences are LGHNA and YNLKQL (reference sequence). CDR3 length equals 13 residues. Trimming took off 0 bases at V and 3 bases at J, with 6 bases between the two ends. The CDR3 DNA, read in part, is TGTGCCAGCAGCCAAGATCCCAGCTATGAACAGTAC. Translation: CASSQDPSYEQY. The entire CDR3 protein reads CASSQDPSYEQYF.

Regarding this clone: Mouse gene names and germline throughout. The read ends 1 residue shy of where the CDR3 ends; the end is completed using the germline J gene. The chain carries TRBV20 and TRBJ2-1; 9 bases agree with TRBD2. CDR3 size: 14 residues. The V segment lost 3 bases and the J segment 7 bases; nucleotides outside the gene matches: 7. Germline values: CDR1 GFQATS, CDR2 STVNSAI. This chain's CDR3 is CGARLGGRWAEQFF. Incomplete CDR3 DNA: TGTGGTGCTAGATTGGGGGGGCGCTGGGCTGAGCAGTTC.

A note on this clone: Mouse gene names and germline throughout. The CDR3 extends 1 residue past the end of the read, so its final part is completed from the germline J gene. The V gene is TRBV14, the J gene TRBJ2-1; the match to TRBD2 covers 7 bases. CDR1 is SGHDT, CDR2 FRDEAV, per germline. CDR3 length: 14 residues. The V gene end was trimmed by 2 bases and the J gene end by 3 bases; junction bases not matched to a gene: 2. The part of the CDR3 DNA that was read is TGTGCCAGCAGTTTGGTGGGGGGCTATGCTGAGCAGTTC. The encoded protein is CASSLVGGYAEQF. The whole CDR3 protein reads CASSLVGGYAEQFF.

Note on this clone: The genes and germline here are from mouse. The read falls 1 residue short of the CDR3 end, and the missing part is taken from the germline J gene. The chain joins TRBV16 to TRBJ2-3; the match to TRBD2 covers 11 bases. Germline V gene data show CDR1 as SGHSA and CDR2 as FRNQAP. V was pared by 6 bases and J by 1 base, with 6 bases of the junction left unmatched. This CDR3 has 16 amino acids. CDR3 region: CASRPDWGGGAETLYF. The part of the CDR3 DNA that was read is TGTGCAAGCAGGCCCGACTGGGGGGGTGGTGCAGAAACGCTGTAT.

Note on this clone: The gene symbols are mouse symbols. The sequence runs out 1 residue before the end of the CDR3; the remainder is reconstructed from the germline J gene. This chain uses TRBV26 with TRBJ1-4; D perhaps matches TRBD1 (6 bases). Germline CDR1 and CDR2: KGHPV and FQNQEV (reference sequence). The CDR3 spans 16 residues. Trimming cost V 2 bases and J 0 bases, with 10 bases left between them. The CDR3 bases that were read are TGTGCCAGCAGTCTGAGGGGGGCGATTTCCAACGAAAGATTATTT. Residues: CASSLRGAISNERLF. The complete CDR3 protein is CASSLRGAISNERLFF.

On this clone itself: Germline and genes here are mouse. Read sequence stops 1 residue before the CDR3 end, and the germline J gene provides the missing end. The chain couples TRBV13-1 to TRBJ1-4; 8 bases are a match to TRBD1. Germline V gives CDR1 NSHNY, CDR2 SYGAGN. The CDR3 sequence is 14 residues long. Trimming at V came to 3 bases and at J to 2 bases, leaving 0 bases not matched to a gene. CDR3 sequence: CASSGQGSNERLFF. The sequenced part of the CDR3 DNA is TGTGCCAGCAGTGGACAGGGGTCCAACGAAAGATTATTT.

Points on this clone: The gene names given are mouse names. The read falls 1 residue short of the CDR3 end, and the missing part is taken from the germline J gene. In the same sample, other DNA sequences code for this CDR3. The gene calls are TRBV3 and TRBJ2-4; 7 bases match TRBD1. V was pared by 3 bases and J by 4 bases, with 1 base of the junction left unmatched. The CDR3 sequence is 13 residues long. Germline assignment: CDR1 SNHLY and CDR2 FYNGKV (reference sequence). Incomplete CDR3 DNA: TGTGCCAGCAGCTTGGGACAGAAAAACACCTTGTAC. It translates to CASSLGQKNTLY. The full CDR3 is CASSLGQKNTLYF.

With respect to this clone: Gene names denote mouse genes. Sequencing ends 1 residue short of the CDR3 end; the germline J gene provides the rest. The V call is TRBV1, the J call TRBJ2-7, with a weak D call TRBD1 (5 bases). The CDR3 loop spans 12 amino acids. CDR1 is NSQYPW and CDR2 is LRSPGD in the germline V gene (reference sequence). Trimming left V 3 bases short and J 4 bases short, with 7 bases between. The sequenced part of the CDR3 DNA is TGCACCTGCAGTGCGACAGATTATGAACAGTAC. Its translation: CTCSATDYEQY. The whole CDR3 sequence is CTCSATDYEQYF.

Remarks on this clone: The germline and genes are mouse ones. Coverage ceases 1 residue before the CDR3 finishes, and the germline J gene fills in the end. The chain employs TRBV3 and TRBJ1-1, with TRBD1 as a possible D gene (5 bases). The CDR3 runs 13 residues. Looked up from germline, CDR1 is SNHLY and CDR2 is FYNGKV (reference sequence). The germline V and J ends were trimmed by 5 bases and 3 bases, with 10 bases remaining between them. The CDR3 loop is CASSGRGHTEVFF. The CDR3 DNA, read in part, is TGTGCCAGCAGCGGCCGGGGCCACACAGAAGTCTTC.

To note about this clone: Mouse gene names and germline throughout. The CDR3 end lies 1 residue beyond the end of the read and is filled in from the germline J gene. Additional DNA sequences in this sample encode the identical CDR3. This chain joins TRBV13-1 and TRBJ1-2, with D perhaps TRBD1 (5 bases). The CDR3 totals 14 residues. V shed 0 bases and J shed 2 bases, with 8 bases lying between them. Germline loops: CDR1 NSHNY, CDR2 SYGAGN. CDR3 DNA (partial): TGTGCCAGCAGTGATGGGGGGGGGAACTCCGACTACACC. This encodes CASSDGGGNSDYT. The full CDR3 protein is CASSDGGGNSDYTF.

About this clone itself: Mouse gene names and germline throughout. The CDR3 DNA, read in part, is TGTGCCAGCTCTCGTCCCGGGGCGAACTCCGACTACACC. Amino acids: CASSRPGANSDYT. The entire CDR3 reads CASSRPGANSDYTF. This chain joins TRBV12-1 and TRBJ1-2; D may be TRBD1 (5 bases). The read terminates 1 residue before the CDR3 end, so the remaining end is supplied by the germline J gene. The CDR3 totals 14 residues. Trimming took 2 bases from V and 2 from J, leaving 11 bases between them. The germline gives CDR1 SGHSN, CDR2 HYEKVE.

Remarks on this clone: Gene and germline names: mouse. CDR3 DNA, as far as it was read: TGTGCTAGCAGTTCGCACAGGGAGGGTGCAGAAACGCTGTAT. Translated: CASSSHREGAETLY. The CDR3, in full, reads CASSSHREGAETLYF. The chain joins TRBV29 to TRBJ2-3; perhaps TRBD1 as D (6 bases). Read sequence stops 1 residue before the CDR3 end, and the germline J gene provides the missing end. Germline loops: CDR1 MSHET, CDR2 SYDVDS. The ends were cut back, 4 bases at V and 1 base at J, with 12 bases in the middle. This CDR3 comprises 15 residues.

Concerning this clone itself: Mouse gene names apply. The CDR3 extends 1 residue past the end of the read, so its final part is completed from the germline J gene. The V and J genes are TRBV16 and TRBJ1-2; the D gene is possibly TRBD1 (5 bases). Germline V gene data show CDR1 as SGHSA and CDR2 as FRNQAP. The length of the CDR3 is 15 residues. The V and J ends lost 5 bases and 0 bases respectively, with 13 bases between them. CDR3 DNA, as far as it was read: TGTGCAAGCAGCGGCGGACATTTTGCAAACTCCGACTACACC. This encodes CASSGGHFANSDYT. The complete CDR3 protein is CASSGGHFANSDYTF.

Comments on this clone: Gene names denote mouse genes. The CDR3 end falls 1 residue outside the read, so it is completed with the germline J gene. This sequence joins TRBV16 and TRBJ1-1, with D unresolved. V lost 6 bases and J lost 6, with 5 bases in between. Looked up from germline, CDR1 is SGHSA and CDR2 is FRNQAP. CDR3 length: 10 amino acids. The sequenced CDR3 bases are TGTGCAAGCAGATCAGCAGAAGTCTTC. This encodes CASRSAEVF. The CDR3 reads in full as CASRSAEVFF.

Details on this clone: Here the gene names and germline are mouse. The CDR3 is cut off 1 residue early in the read; its end comes from the germline J gene. The chain joins TRBV13-2 to TRBJ2-3; 12 nucleotides agree with TRBD2. V lost 2 bases and J lost 2; bases outside the gene matches: 9. The CDR3 totals 18 residues. Germline CDR1 reads NNHNN; CDR2 reads SYGAGS (reference sequence). The sequenced part of the CDR3 DNA is TGTGCCAGCGGTGACCCCTCCGACTGGGGGGGCGATGCAGAAACGCTGTAT. Its protein is CASGDPSDWGGDAETLY. The whole CDR3 sequence is CASGDPSDWGGDAETLYF.

A remark on this clone: Gene names and germline refer to mouse. The read halts 1 residue ahead of the CDR3 end, with the missing end drawn from the germline J gene. The chain joins TRBV13-2 to TRBJ2-5; TRBD1 agrees at 8 bases. Germline CDR1 reads NNHNN; CDR2 reads SYGAGS (reference sequence). This CDR3 has 14 residues. The trim removed 2 bases at V and 3 bases at J, leaving 2 bases unmatched. CDR3 DNA, as far as it was read: TGTGCCAGCGGTGAGCAGGGGGCGCAAGACACCCAGTAC. Protein: CASGEQGAQDTQY. Given in full, the CDR3 is CASGEQGAQDTQYF.

Of note for this clone: All gene names here are mouse names. The CDR3 is cut off 1 residue early in the read; its end comes from the germline J gene. The chain joins TRBV16 to TRBJ2-3; TRBD1 agrees at 7 bases. Germline V gene lookup returns CDR1 SGHSA and CDR2 FRNQAP. The CDR3 runs 15 residues. V lost 1 base and J lost 0; bases outside the gene matches: 1. The DNA read from the CDR3 is TGTGCAAGCAGCTTAGTACAGGGGAGTGCAGAAACGCTGTAT. Protein product: CASSLVQGSAETLY. The CDR3, in full, reads CASSLVQGSAETLYF.